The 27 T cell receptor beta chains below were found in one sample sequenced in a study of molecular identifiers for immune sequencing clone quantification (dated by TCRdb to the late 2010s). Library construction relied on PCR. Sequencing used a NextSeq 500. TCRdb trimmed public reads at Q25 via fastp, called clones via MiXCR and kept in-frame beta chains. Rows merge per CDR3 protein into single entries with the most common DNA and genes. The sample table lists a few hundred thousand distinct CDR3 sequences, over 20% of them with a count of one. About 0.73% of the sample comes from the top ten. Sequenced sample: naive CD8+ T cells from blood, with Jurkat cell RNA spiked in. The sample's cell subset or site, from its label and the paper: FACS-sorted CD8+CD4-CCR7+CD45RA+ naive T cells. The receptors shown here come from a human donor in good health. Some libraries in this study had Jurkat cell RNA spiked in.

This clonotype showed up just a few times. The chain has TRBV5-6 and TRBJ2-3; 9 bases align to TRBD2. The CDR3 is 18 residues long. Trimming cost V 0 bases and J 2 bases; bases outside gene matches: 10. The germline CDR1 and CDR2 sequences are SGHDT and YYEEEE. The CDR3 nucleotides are TGTGCCAGCAGCTTGGCGGTAGCGGGGGCTCTGGACACAGATACGCAGTATTTT. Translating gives CASSLAVAGALDTDTQYF.

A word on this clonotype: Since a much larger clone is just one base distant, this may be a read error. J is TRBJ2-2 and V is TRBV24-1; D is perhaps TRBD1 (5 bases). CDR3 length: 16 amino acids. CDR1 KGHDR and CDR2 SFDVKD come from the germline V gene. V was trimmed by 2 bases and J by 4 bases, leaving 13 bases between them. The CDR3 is CATSDSRTMSTGELFF. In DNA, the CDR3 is TGTGCCACCAGTGATTCACGGACAATGAGCACCGGGGAGCTGTTTTTT.

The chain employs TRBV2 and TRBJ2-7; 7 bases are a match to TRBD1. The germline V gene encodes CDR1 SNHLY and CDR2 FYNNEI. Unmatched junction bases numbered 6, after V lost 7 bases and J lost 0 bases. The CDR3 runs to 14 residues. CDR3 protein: CASTEWDSSYEQYF. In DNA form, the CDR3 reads TGTGCCAGCACCGAATGGGACAGCTCCTACGAGCAGTACTTC. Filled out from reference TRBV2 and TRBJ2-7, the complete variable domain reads EPEVTQTPSHQVTQMGQEVILRCVPISNHLYFYWYRQILGQKVEFLVSFYNNEISEKSEIFDDQFSVERPDGSNFTLKIRSTKLEDSAMYFCASTEWDSSYEQYFGPGTRLTVT.

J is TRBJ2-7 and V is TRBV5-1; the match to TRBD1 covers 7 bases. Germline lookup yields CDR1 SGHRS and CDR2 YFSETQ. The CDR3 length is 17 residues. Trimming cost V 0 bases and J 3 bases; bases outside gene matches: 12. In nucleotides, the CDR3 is TGCGCCAGCAGCTTGGACCCTCCGGGACAGCTCAGCTACGAGCAGTACTTC. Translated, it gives CASSLDPPGQLSYEQYF.

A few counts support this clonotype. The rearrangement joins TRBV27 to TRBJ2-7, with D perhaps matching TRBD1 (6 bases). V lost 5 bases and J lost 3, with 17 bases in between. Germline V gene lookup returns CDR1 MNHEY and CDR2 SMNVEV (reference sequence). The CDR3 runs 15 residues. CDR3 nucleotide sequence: TGTGCCAGCAGTGTCTCCGGGACATCCAACTACGAGCAGTACTTC. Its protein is CASSVSGTSNYEQYF.

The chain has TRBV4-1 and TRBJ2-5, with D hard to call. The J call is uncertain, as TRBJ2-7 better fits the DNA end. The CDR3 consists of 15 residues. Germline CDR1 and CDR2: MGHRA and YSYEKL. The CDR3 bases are TGCGCCAGCAGCCAAGGGACCGCGAGCTTCTACGAGCAGTACTTC. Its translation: CASSQGTASFYEQYF.

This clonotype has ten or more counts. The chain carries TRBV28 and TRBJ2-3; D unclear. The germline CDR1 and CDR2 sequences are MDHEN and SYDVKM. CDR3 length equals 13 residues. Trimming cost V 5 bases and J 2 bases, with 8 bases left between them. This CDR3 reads CASSPSLTDTQYF. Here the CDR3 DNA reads TGTGCCAGCAGTCCGAGCCTCACAGATACGCAGTATTTT.

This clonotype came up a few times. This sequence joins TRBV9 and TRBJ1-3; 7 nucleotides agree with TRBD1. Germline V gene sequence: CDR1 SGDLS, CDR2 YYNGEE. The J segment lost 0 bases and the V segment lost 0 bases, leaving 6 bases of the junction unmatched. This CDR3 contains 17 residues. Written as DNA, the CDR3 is TGTGCCAGCAGCGTAGAGGGGGACAGCCACTCTGGAAACACCATATATTTT. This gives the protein CASSVEGDSHSGNTIYF.

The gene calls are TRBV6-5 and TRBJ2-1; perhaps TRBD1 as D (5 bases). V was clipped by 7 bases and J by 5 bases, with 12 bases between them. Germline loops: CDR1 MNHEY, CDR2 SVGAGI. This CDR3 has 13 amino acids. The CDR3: CASISGLDNEQFF. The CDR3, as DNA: TGTGCCAGCATTTCAGGGTTGGACAATGAGCAGTTCTTC.

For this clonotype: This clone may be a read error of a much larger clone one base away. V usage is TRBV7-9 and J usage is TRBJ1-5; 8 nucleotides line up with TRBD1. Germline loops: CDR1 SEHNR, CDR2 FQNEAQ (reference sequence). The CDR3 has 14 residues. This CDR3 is CASSSGQGWQLQHF. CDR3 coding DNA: TGTGCCAGCAGCTCAGGACAGGGTTGGCAGCTCCAGCATTTT.

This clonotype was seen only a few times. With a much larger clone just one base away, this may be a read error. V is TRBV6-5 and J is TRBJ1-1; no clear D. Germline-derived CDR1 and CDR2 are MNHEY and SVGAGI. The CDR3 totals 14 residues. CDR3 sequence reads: CASSYSIANTEALF. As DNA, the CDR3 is TGTGCCAGCAGTTACTCGATTGCGAACACTGAAGCTCTCTTT.

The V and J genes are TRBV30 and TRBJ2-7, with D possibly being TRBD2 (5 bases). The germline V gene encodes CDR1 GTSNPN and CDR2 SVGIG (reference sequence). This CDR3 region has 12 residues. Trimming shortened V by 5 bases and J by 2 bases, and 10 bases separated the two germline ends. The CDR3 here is CAWRRETYEQYF. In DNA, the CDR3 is TGTGCCTGGCGCCGGGAAACCTACGAGCAGTACTTC.

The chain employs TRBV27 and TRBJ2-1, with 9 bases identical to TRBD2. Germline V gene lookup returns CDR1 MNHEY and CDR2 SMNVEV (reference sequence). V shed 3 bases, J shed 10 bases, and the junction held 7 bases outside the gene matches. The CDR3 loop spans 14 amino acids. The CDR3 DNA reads TGTGCCAGCAGTTTTGTAGCGGGAGTCGGGGAGCAGTTCTTC. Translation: CASSFVAGVGEQFF.

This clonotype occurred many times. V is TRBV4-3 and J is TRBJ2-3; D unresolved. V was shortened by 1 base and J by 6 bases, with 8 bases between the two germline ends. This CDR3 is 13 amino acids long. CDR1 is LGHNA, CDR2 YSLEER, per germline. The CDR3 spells CASSQAVRDTQYF. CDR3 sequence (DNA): TGCGCCAGCAGCCAAGCGGTTCGCGATACGCAGTATTTT.

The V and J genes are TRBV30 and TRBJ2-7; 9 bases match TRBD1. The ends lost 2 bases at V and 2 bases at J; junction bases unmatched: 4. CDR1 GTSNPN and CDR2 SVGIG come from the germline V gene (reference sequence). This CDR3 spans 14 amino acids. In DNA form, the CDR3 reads TGTGCCTGGAGTCCGACAGGGGGAACCTACGAGCAGTACTTC. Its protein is CAWSPTGGTYEQYF.

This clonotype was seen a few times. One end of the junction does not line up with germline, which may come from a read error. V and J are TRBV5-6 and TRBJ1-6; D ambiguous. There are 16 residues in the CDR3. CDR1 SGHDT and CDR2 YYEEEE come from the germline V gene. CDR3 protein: CASSWSRGAYNSPLHF. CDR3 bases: TGTGCCAGCAGCTGGTCGCGGGGAGCCTACAATTCACCCCTCCACTTT. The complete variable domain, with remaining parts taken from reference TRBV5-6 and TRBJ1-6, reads DAGVTQSPTHLIKTRGQQVTLRCSPKSGHDTVSWYQQALGQGPQFIFQYYEEEERQRGNFPDRFSGHQFPNYSSELNVNALLLGDSALYLCASSWSRGAYNSPLHFGNGTRLTVT.

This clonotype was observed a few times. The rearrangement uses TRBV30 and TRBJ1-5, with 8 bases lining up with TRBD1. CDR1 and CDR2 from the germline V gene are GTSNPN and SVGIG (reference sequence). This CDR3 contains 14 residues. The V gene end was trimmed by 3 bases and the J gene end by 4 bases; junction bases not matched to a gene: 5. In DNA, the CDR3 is TGTGCCTGGAGCGGGGGACAGGTGAATCAGCCCCAGCATTTT. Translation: CAWSGGQVNQPQHF.

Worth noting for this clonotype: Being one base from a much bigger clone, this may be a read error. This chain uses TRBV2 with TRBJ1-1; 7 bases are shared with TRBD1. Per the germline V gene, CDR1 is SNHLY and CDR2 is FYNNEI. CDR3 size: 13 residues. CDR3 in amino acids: CASSDRDSPEASF. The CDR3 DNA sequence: TGTGCCAGCAGTGACAGGGACAGCCCTGAAGCTTCCTTT.

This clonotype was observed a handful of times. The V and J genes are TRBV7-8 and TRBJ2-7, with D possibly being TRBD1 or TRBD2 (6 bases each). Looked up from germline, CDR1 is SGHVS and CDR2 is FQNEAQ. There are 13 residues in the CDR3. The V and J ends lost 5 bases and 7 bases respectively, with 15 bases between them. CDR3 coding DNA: TGTGCCAGCAGCCCCGATGGGGGGCGGGAGCAGTACTTC. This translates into CASSPDGGREQYF.

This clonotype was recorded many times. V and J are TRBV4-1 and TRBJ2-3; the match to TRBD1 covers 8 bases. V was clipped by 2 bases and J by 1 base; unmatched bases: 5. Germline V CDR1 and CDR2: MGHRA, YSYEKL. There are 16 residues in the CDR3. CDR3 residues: CASSQTGGSGTDTQYF. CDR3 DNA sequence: TGCGCCAGCAGCCAAACAGGGGGTTCGGGCACAGATACGCAGTATTTT.

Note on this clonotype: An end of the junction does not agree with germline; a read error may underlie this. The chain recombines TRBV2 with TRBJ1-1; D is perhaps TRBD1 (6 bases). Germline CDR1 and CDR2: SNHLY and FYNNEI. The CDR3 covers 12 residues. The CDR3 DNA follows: TGTGCCAGCAGCCCGGGGGGGGCTGAAGCTATCTTT. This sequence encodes CASSPGGAEAIF.

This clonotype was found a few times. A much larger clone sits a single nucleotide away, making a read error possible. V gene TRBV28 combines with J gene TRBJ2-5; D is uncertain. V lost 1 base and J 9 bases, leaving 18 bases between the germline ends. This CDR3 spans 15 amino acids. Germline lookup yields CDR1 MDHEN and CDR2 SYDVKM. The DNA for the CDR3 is TGTGCCAGCAGTTTATACCGGACGCACCTGGAGCCCCAGTACTTC. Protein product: CASSLYRTHLEPQYF. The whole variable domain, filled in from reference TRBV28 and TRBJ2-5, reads DVKVTQSSRYLVKRTGEKVFLECVQDMDHENMFWYRQDPGLGLRLIYFSYDVKMKEKGDIPEGYSVSREKKERFSLILESASTNQTSMYLCASSLYRTHLEPQYFGPGTRLLVL.

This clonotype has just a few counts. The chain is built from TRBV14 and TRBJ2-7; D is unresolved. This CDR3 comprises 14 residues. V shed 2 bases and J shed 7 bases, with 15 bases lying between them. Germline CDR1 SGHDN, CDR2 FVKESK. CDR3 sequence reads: CASSQFPPTEEQYF. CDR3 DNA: TGTGCCAGCAGCCAATTCCCACCGACGGAGGAGCAGTACTTC.

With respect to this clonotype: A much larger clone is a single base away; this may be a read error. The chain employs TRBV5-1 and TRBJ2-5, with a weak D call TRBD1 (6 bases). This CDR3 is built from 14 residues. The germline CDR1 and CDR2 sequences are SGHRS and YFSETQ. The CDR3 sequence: CASSWDKTQEPQYF. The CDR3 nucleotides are TGCGCCAGCAGCTGGGACAAAACCCAAGAGCCCCAGTACTTC. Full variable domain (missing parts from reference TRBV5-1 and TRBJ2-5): KAGVTQTPRYLIKTRGQQVTLSCSPISGHRSVSWYQQTPGQGLQFLFEYFSETQRNKGNFPGRFSGRQFSNSRSEMNVSTLELGDSALYLCASSWDKTQEPQYFGPGTRLLVL.

Here the CDR3 reads CASSSGAGPTDTQYF. DNA for the CDR3: TGTGCCAGCAGTTCAGGAGCGGGACCCACAGATACGCAGTATTTT. The rearrangement uses TRBV6-6 and TRBJ2-3, with TRBD2 matching 7 bases. The V gene's germline CDR1 is MNHNY and CDR2 SVGAGI (reference sequence). CDR3 length equals 15 residues. With V trimmed by 4 bases and J by 2 bases, 6 bases remained unmatched.

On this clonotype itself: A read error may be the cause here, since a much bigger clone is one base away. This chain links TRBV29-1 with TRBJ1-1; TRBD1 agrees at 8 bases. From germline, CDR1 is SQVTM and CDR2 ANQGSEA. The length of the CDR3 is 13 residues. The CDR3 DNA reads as TGCAGCGGCGACAGGGGTGATTCCACTGAAGCTATCTTT. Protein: CSGDRGDSTEAIF. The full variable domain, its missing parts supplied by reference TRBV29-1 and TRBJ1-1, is SAVISQKPSRDICQRGTSLTIQCQVDSQVTMMFWYRQQPGQSLTLIATANQGSEATYESGFVIDKFPISRPNLTFSTLTVSNMSPEDSSIYLCSGDRGDSTEAIFGQGTRLTVV.

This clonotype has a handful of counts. The CDR3 DNA reads TGTGCCAACGGGGTGAGCAATCAGCCCCAGCATTTT. This translates into CANGVSNQPQHF. The J gene is TRBJ1-5, the V gene TRBV12-3 or TRBV12-4; D unresolved. This CDR3 region has 12 residues. V was clipped by 10 bases and J by 1 base, with 8 bases between them.